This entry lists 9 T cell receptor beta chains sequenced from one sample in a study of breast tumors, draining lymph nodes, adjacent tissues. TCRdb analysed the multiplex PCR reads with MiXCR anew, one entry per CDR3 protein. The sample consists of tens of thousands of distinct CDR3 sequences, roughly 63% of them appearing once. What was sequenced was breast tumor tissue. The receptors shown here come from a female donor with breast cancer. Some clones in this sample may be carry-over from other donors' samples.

CDR3 loop: CASSLEVYNEQFF. In nucleotides, the CDR3 is TGCGCCAGCAGCTTGGAAGTTTACAATGAGCAGTTCTTC. The rearrangement joins TRBV5-1 to TRBJ2-1; D ambiguous. CDR1 and CDR2 (germline): SGHRS, YFSETQ. The CDR3 runs to 13 residues. The V end was cut by 0 bases, the J end by 4 bases, with 5 bases between.

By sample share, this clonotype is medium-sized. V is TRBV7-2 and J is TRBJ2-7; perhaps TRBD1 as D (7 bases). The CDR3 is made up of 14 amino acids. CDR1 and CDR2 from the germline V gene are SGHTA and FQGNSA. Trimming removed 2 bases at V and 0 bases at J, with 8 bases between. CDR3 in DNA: TGTGCCAGCAGCTTACAGGGGGGCTCCTACGAGCAGTACTTC. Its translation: CASSLQGGSYEQYF. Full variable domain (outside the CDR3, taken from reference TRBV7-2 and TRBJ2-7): GAGVSQSPSNKVTEKGKDVELRCDPISGHTALYWYRQSLGQGLEFLIYFQGNSAPDKSGLPSDRFSAERTGGSVSTLTIQRTQQEDSAVYLCASSLQGGSYEQYFGPGTRLTVT.

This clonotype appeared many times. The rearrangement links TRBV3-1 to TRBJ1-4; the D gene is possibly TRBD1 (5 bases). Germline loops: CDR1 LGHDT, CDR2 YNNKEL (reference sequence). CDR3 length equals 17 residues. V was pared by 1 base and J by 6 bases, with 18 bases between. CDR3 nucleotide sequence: TGTGCCAGCAGCCAAGCCCCAACGTGGGGGGAGGATGAAAAACTGTTTTTT. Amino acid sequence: CASSQAPTWGEDEKLFF.

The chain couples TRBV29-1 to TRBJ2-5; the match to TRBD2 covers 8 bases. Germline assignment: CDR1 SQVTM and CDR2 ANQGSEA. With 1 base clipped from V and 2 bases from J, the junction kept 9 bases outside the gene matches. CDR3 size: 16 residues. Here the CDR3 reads CSVEGNAGTSQETQYF. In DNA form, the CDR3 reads TGCAGCGTTGAAGGGAACGCCGGGACTAGTCAAGAGACCCAGTACTTC. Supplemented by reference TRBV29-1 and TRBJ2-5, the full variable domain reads SAVISQKPSRDICQRGTSLTIQCQVDSQVTMMFWYRQQPGQSLTLIATANQGSEATYESGFVIDKFPISRPNLTFSTLTVSNMSPEDSSIYLCSVEGNAGTSQETQYFGPGTRLLVL.

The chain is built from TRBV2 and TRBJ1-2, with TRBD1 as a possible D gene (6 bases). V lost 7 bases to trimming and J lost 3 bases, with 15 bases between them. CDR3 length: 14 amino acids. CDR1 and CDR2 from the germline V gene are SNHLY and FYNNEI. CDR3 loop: CASTWAGGDYGYTF. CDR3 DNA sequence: TGTGCCAGCACATGGGCGGGGGGCGACTATGGCTACACCTTC.

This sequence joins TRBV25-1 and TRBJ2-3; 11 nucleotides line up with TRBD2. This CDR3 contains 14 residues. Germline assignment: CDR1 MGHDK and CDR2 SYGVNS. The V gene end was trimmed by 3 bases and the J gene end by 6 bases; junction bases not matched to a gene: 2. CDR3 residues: CASSEASGRDTQYF. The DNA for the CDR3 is TGTGCCAGCAGTGAGGCTAGCGGGAGGGATACGCAGTATTTT.

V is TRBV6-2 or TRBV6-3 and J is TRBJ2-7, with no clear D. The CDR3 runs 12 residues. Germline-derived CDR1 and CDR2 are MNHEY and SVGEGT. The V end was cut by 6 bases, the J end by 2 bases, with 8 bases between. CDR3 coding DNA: TGTGCCAGCAGCCGTTTGACCTACGAGCAGTACTTC. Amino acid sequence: CASSRLTYEQYF.

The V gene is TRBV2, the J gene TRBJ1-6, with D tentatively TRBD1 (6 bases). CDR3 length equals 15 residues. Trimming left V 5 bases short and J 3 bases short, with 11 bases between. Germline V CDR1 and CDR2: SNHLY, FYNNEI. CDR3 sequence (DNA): TGTGCCAGCAGTCTGCGGGACATCTATAATTCACCCCTCCACTTT. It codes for CASSLRDIYNSPLHF.

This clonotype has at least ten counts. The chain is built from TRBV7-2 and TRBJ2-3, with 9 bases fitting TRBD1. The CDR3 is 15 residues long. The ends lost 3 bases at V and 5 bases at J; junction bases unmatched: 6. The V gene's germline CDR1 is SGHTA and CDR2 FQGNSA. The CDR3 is CASSFRQGGRDTQYF. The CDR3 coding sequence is TGTGCCAGCAGCTTCCGACAGGGGGGTCGAGATACGCAGTATTTT.